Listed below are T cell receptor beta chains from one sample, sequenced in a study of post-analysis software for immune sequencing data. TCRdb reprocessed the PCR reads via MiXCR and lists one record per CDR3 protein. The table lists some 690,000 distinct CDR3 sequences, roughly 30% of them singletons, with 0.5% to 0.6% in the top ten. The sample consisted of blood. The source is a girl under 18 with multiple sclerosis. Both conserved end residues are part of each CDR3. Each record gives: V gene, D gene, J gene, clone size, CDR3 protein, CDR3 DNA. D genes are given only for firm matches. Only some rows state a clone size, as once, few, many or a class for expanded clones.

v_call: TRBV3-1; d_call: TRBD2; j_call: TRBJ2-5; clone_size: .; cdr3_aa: CASSQGLAGGWQETQYF; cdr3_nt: TGTGCCAGCAGCCAAGGGCTAGCGGGAGGGTGGCAAGAGACCCAGTACTTC
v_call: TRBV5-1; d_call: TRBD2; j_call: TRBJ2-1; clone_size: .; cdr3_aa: CASSATSVSYNEQFF; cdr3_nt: TGCGCCAGCAGCGCCACTAGCGTCTCCTACAATGAGCAGTTCTTC
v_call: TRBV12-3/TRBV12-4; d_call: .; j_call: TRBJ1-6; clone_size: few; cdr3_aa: CASSWSGGDSPLHF; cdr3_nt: TGTGCCAGCAGCTGGTCCGGAGGGGATTCACCCCTCCACTTT
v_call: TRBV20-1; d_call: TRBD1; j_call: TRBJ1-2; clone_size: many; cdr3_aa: CSAYNGGQDPYGYTF; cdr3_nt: TGCAGTGCCTATAACGGGGGACAGGACCCCTATGGCTACACCTTC
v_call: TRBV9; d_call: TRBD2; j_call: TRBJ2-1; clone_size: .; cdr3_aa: CASSVVAGRASYNEQFF; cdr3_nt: TGTGCCAGCAGCGTAGTAGCGGGGAGGGCTTCCTACAATGAGCAGTTCTTC
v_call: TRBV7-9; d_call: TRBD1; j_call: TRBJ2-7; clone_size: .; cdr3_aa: CASRRDRGYEQYF; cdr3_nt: TGTGCCAGCCGCCGGGACAGGGGCTACGAGCAGTACTTC
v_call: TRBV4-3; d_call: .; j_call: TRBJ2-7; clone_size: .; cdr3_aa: CASSQDNRPTYEQYF; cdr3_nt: TGCGCCAGCAGCCAAGATAACCGGCCTACCTACGAGCAGTACTTC
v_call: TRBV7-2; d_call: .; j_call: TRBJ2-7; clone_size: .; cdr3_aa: CPSSLKYERYF; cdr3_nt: TGTCCCAGCAGCTTAAAATACGAGCGGTACTTC
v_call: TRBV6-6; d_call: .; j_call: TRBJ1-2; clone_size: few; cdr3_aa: CASTNRKGEANYGYTF; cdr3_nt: TGTGCCAGCACCAATAGGAAGGGGGAAGCTAACTATGGCTACACCTTC
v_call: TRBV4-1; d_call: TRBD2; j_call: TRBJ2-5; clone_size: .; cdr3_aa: CASRPTSGGPSRETQYF; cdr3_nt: TGCGCCAGCAGGCCCACTAGCGGGGGGCCGTCCAGGGAGACCCAGTACTTC
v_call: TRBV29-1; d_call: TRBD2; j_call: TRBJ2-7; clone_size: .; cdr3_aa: CSVEDNGAGGLEQYF; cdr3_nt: TGCAGCGTTGAAGATAACGGAGCGGGAGGGCTCGAGCAGTACTTC
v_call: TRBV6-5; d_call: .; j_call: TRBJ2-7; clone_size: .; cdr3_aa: CASSRFVWGYEQYF; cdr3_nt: TGTGCCAGCAGTCGGTTCGTTTGGGGGTACGAGCAGTACTTC
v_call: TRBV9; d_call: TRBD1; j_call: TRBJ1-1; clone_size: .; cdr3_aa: CASSGWTGENTEAFF; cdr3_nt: TGTGCCAGCAGCGGGTGGACAGGGGAGAACACTGAAGCTTTCTTT
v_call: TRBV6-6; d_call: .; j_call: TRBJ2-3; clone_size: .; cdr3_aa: CASTQGGTQLLDTRYF; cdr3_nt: TGTGCCAGCACCCAAGGGGGGACCCAACTTTTGGATACGCGGTATTTT
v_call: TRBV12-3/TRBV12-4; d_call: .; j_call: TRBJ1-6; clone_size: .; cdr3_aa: CASSPSRAPLHF; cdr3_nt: TGTGCCAGCAGTCCCTCCCGAGCACCCCTCCACTTT
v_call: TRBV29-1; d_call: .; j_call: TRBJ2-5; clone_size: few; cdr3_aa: CSVATIGGETQYF; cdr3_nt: TGCAGCGTGGCGACGATTGGCGGGGAGACCCAGTACTTC
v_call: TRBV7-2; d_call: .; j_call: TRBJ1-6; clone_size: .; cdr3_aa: CASSPSLGAYNSPLHF; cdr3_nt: TGTGCCAGCAGCCCATCCTTGGGGGCCTATAATTCACCCCTCCACTTT
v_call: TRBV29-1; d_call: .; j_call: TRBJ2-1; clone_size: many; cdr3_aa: CSVVEAVNEQFF; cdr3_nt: TGCAGCGTTGTTGAAGCGGTCAATGAGCAGTTCTTC
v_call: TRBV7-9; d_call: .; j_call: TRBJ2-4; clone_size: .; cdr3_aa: CASSLGPGRLAKNIQYF; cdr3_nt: TGTGCCAGCAGCTTAGGCCCGGGACGGCTAGCCAAAAACATTCAGTACTTC
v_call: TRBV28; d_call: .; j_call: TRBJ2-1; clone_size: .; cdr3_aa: CASSLPAGGGGYEQFF; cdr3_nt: TGTGCCAGCAGTTTGCCGGCGGGTGGAGGGGGGTATGAGCAGTTCTTC
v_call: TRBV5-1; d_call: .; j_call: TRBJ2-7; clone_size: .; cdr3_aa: CASSARSGRSYNEQYF; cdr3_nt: TGCGCCAGCAGCGCTAGGTCCGGGCGGAGCTACAATGAGCAGTACTTC
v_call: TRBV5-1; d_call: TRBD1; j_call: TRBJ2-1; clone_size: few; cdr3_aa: CASSPLQGAAYNEQFF; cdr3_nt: TGCGCCAGCAGCCCACTTCAGGGGGCGGCCTACAATGAGCAGTTCTTC
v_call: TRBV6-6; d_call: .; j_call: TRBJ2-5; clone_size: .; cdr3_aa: CASSPLLAQETQYF; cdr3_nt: TGTGCCAGCAGCCCTTTATTAGCCCAAGAGACCCAGTACTTC
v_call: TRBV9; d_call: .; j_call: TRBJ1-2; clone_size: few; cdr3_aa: CASSPLQGTPAGGYTF; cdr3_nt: TGTGCCAGCAGCCCACTGCAAGGGACGCCTGCCGGTGGCTACACCTTC
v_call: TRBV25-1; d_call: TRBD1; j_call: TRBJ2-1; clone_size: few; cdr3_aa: CASSETGTSYNEQFF; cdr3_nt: TGTGCCAGCAGCGAGACAGGGACCTCCTACAATGAGCAGTTCTTC
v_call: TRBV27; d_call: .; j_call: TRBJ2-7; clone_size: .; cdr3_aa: CASNSIRGSGASYEQYF; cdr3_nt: TGTGCCAGCAACTCCATTCGGGGATCAGGGGCGTCGTACGAGCAGTACTTC
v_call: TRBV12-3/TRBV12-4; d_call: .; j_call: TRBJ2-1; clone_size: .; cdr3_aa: CASSFASRNHNEQFF; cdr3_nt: TGTGCCAGCAGTTTTGCATCCCGAAACCACAATGAGCAGTTCTTC
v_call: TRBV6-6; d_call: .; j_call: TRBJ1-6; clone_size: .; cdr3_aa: CASTSNSPLHF; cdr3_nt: TGTGCCAGCACCTCAAATTCACCCCTCCACTTT
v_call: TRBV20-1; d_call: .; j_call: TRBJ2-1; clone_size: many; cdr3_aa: CSARDLEDYNEQFF; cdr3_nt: TGCAGTGCTAGAGATCTTGAGGACTACAATGAGCAGTTCTTC
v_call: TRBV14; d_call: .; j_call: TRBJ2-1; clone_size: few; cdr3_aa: CASSRKQGIDEQFF; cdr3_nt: TGTGCCAGCAGCCGAAAACAGGGTATAGATGAGCAGTTCTTC
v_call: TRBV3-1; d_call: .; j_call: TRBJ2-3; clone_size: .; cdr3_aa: CASTAGTDTQYF; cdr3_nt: TGTGCCAGCACCGCGGGCACAGATACGCAGTATTTT
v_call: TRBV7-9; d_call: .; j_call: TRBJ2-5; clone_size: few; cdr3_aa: CASSSSWETQYF; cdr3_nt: TGTGCCAGCAGCTCGAGCTGGGAGACCCAGTACTTC
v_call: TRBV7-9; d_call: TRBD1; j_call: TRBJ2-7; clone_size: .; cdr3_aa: CASSYTETGGNYEQYF; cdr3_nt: TGTGCCAGCAGCTACACCGAGACAGGGGGTAACTACGAGCAGTACTTC
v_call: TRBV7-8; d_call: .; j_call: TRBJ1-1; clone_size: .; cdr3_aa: CASSLIPGATSNTEAFF; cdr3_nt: TGTGCCAGCAGCTTAATTCCAGGGGCTACGTCGAACACTGAAGCTTTCTTT
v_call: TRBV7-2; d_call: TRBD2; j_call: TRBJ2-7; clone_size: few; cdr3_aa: CASSLALAVAYEQYF; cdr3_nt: TGTGCCAGCAGCTTAGCCCTAGCGGTAGCCTACGAGCAGTACTTC
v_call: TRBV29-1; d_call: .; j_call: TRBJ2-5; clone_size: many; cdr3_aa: CSVSQETQYF; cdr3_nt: TGCAGCGTCTCCCAAGAGACCCAGTACTTC
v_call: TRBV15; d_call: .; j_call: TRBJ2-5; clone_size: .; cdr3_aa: CATSSDRETQYF; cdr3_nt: TGTGCCACCAGCAGCGACAGGGAGACCCAGTACTTC
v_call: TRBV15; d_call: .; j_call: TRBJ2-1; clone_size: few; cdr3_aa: CATSRDLASWEQFF; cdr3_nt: TGTGCCACCAGCAGAGATCTAGCATCTTGGGAGCAGTTCTTC
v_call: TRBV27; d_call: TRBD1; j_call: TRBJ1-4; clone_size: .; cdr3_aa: CARKHQTRDRLNEKLFF; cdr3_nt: TGTGCCAGAAAACACCAAACCCGGGACAGACTAAATGAAAAACTGTTTTTT
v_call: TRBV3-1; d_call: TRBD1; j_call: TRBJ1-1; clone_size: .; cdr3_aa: CASSQAVTGAFF; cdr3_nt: TGTGCCAGCAGCCAAGCGGTGACAGGGGCTTTCTTT
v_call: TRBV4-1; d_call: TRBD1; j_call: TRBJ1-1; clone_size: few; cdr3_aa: CASSRDRVSGNTEAFF; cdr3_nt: TGCGCCAGCAGCAGGGACAGGGTTTCGGGGAACACTGAAGCTTTCTTT
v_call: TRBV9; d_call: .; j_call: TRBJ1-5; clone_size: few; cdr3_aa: CASSVGSGGNQPQHF; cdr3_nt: TGTGCCAGCAGCGTAGGGTCGGGGGGCAATCAGCCCCAGCATTTT
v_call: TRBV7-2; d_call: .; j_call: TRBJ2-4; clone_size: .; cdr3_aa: CASSPTGLAGKNIQYF; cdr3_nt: TGTGCCAGCAGCCCCACCGGACTGGCGGGCAAAAACATTCAGTACTTC
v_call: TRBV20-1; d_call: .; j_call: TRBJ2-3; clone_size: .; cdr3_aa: CSAIFRGSTDTQYF; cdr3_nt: TGCAGTGCTATATTCAGAGGTAGCACAGATACGCAGTATTTT
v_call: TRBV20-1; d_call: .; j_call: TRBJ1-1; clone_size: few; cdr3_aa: CSARERRAQAEAFF; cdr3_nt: TGCAGTGCTAGAGAGCGACGGGCCCAGGCTGAAGCTTTCTTT
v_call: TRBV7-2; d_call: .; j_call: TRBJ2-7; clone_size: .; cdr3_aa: CASSLVAGPYERYF; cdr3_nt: TGTGCCAGCAGCTTAGTTGCGGGCCCCTACGAGCGGTACTTC
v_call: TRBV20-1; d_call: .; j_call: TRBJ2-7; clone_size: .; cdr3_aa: CSARAPPPSDEQYF; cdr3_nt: TGCAGTGCTCGGGCACCACCGCCAAGCGACGAGCAGTACTTC
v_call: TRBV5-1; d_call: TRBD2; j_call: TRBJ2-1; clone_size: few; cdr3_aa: CASSGGLRNNEQFF; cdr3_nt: TGCGCCAGCAGCGGGGGACTACGGAACAATGAGCAGTTCTTC
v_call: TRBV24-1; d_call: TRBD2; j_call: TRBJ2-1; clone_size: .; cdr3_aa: CATSADGGSYNEQFF; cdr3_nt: TGTGCCACCAGTGCTGACGGGGGGTCCTACAATGAGCAGTTCTTC
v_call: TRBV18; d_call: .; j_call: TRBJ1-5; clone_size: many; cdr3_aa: CASSPSSVYSNQPQHF; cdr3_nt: TGTGCCAGCTCACCAAGCAGCGTTTATAGCAATCAGCCCCAGCATTTT
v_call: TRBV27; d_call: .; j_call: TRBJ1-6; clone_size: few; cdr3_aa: CASSLAAQGAYNSPLHF; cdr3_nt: TGTGCCAGCAGTTTGGCCGCACAAGGGGCCTATAATTCACCCCTCCACTTT
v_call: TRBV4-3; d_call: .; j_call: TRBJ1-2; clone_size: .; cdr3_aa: CASSPGRAHGYTF; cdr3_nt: TGCGCCAGCAGCCCGGGACGGGCCCATGGCTACACCTTC
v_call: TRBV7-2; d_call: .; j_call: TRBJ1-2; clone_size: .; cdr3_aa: CASSPDPGGKCGYTF; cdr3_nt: TGTGCCAGCAGCCCCGACCCTGGAGGGAAATGCGGCTACACCTTC
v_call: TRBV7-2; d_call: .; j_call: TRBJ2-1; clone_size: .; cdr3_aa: CASSSNRDNEQFF; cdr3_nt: TGTGCCAGCAGCTCCAATAGAGACAATGAGCAGTTCTTC
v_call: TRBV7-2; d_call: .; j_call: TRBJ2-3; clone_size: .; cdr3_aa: CATGVGDTQYF; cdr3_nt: TGTGCCACCGGGGTCGGTGATACGCAGTATTTT
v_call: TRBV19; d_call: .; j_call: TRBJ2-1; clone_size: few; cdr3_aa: CASSIDVAGAGNEQFF; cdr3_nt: TGTGCCAGTAGTATAGATGTGGCGGGGGCAGGCAATGAGCAGTTCTTC
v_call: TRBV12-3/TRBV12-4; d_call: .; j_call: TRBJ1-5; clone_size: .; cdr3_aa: CASSPRGGSTDTQHF; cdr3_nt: TGTGCCAGCAGCCCTCGGGGGGGGAGCACAGATACGCAGCATTTT
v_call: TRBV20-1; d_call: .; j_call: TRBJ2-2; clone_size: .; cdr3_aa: CSARDSLTGELFF; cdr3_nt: TGCAGTGCTAGAGATAGTCTGACCGGGGAGCTGTTTTTT
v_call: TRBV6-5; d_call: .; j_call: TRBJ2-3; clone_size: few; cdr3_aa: CASSYFGPDTQYF; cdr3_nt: TGTGCCAGCAGTTATTTTGGTCCAGATACGCAGTATTTT
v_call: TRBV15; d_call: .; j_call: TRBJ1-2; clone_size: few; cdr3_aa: CATSWENRVLGYTF; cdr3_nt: TGTGCCACCAGCTGGGAAAACAGGGTTTTGGGCTACACCTTC